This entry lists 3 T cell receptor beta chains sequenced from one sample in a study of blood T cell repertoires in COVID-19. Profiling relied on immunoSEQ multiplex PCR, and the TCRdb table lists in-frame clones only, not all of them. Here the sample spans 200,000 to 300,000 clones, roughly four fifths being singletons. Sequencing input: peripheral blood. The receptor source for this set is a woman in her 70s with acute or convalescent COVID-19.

CDR3 sequence: CASSPFRANTEAFF. The CDR3 coding sequence is TGTGCCAGCAGTCCATTCAGGGCGAACACTGAAGCTTTCTTT. The chain recombines TRBV6-2 or TRBV6-3 with TRBJ1-1; D perhaps matches TRBD1 (5 bases). Germline CDR1 and CDR2: MNHEY and SVGEGT. The CDR3 spans 14 residues. Trimming shortened V by 5 bases and J by 1 base, and 11 bases separated the two germline ends.

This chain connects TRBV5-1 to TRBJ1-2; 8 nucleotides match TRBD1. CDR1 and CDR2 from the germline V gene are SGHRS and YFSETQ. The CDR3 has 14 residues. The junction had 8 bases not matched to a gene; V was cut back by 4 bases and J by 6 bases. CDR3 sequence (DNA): TGCGCCAGCAGCGTACGGACAGGGAACAATGGCTACACCTTC. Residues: CASSVRTGNNGYTF.

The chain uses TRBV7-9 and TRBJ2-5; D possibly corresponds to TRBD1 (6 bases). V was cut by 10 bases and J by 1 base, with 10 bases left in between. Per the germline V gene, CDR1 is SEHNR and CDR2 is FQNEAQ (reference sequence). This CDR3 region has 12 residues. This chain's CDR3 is CANGQSQETQYF. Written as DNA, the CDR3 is TGTGCCAACGGACAGTCCCAAGAGACCCAGTACTTC. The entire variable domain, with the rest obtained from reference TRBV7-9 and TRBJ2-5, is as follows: DTGVSQNPRHKITKRGQNVTFRCDPISEHNRLYWYRQTLGQGPEFLTYFQNEAQLEKSRLLSDRFSAERPKGSFSTLEIQRTEQGDSAMYLCANGQSQETQYFGPGTRLLVL.